The rows below give T cell receptor beta chains drawn from one sample of a study of T-cell reconstitution after alpha-beta-depleted transplantation in children. TCRdb re-called the PCR reads through MiXCR, storing one row per CDR3 protein. Among some 520,000 distinct CDR3 sequences listed, 32% were seen once. Sample: PBMCs from the stem cell graft donor, taken from the stem cell graft. Receptors were obtained from a human donor who donated a stem cell graft to a child with aplastic anemia. The CDR3 runs from the conserved cysteine through the conserved F or W. A D gene is named only where the DNA matches it firmly. The size field is filled for only some rows; it gives once, few, many or a size class.

j_gene,v_gene,abundance,d_gene,CDR3nt,CDR3aa
TRBJ2-3,TRBV4-3,.,TRBD1,TGCGCCAGCAGCCCGACAGGGGGGACTAGCACAGATACGCAGTATTTT,CASSPTGGTSTDTQYF
TRBJ1-1,TRBV5-1,few,TRBD1,TGCGCCAGCAGCCGGGGACAGGGTGACACTGAAGCTTTCTTT,CASSRGQGDTEAFF
TRBJ2-3,TRBV3-1,.,.,TGTGCCAGCAGCCTATCAGACACAGATACGCAGTATTTT,CASSLSDTDTQYF
TRBJ1-5,TRBV12-3/TRBV12-4,few,.,TGTGCCAGCAGCCCCCGGGGGGGCAGTCAGCCCCAGCATTTT,CASSPRGGSQPQHF
TRBJ2-5,TRBV29-1,few,.,TGCAGCGTTGTGTGGGGGTTTGGCGGGCTTCGACAAGAGACCCAGTACTTC,CSVVWGFGGLRQETQYF
TRBJ2-5,TRBV20-1,few,.,TGCAGTGCCCCGAGGGGCGGCACGGGGTACCAAGAGACCCAGTACTTC,CSAPRGGTGYQETQYF
TRBJ1-1,TRBV29-1,.,.,TGCAGCGTTGCGTCTTCGGCGGAAGCTTTCTTT,CSVASSAEAFF
TRBJ2-1,TRBV6-5,.,TRBD2,TGTGCCAGCAGTTACTCCGGACCACTGGGACTAGGAAAGTACAATGAGCAGTTCTTC,CASSYSGPLGLGKYNEQFF
TRBJ1-1,TRBV28,once,.,TGCGGGGCAGGCAAGAACACTGAAGCTTTCTTT,CGAGKNTEAFF
TRBJ2-4,TRBV29-1,.,.,TGCAGCGCGGGGTCAATTCAAAACATTCAGTACTTC,CSAGSIQNIQYF
TRBJ2-5,TRBV2,few,.,TGTGCCAGCAGTGAAGGACTAGGGGAGACCCAGTACTTC,CASSEGLGETQYF
TRBJ2-1,TRBV29-1,few,.,TGCAGCGCCCCAAGACGGTGGAGCTCCTACAATGAGCAGTTCTTC,CSAPRRWSSYNEQFF
TRBJ2-1,TRBV7-2,.,.,TGTGCCAGCAGCCCCTCCCATAACTCCAATGAGCAGTTCTTC,CASSPSHNSNEQFF
TRBJ2-2,TRBV14,once,.,TGTGCCAGCAGCCAAGAACCCCGTCTCGATAACACCGGGGAGCTGTTTTTT,CASSQEPRLDNTGELFF
TRBJ2-3,TRBV29-1,many,.,TGCAGCGTTGCCGCCTGGGATACGCAGTATTTT,CSVAAWDTQYF
TRBJ1-1,TRBV5-6,.,.,TGTGCCAGCAGCTTACTGCAGAACACTGAAGCTTTCTTT,CASSLLQNTEAFF
TRBJ1-1,TRBV9,.,.,TGTGCCAGCAGCGTAGTTGGGGGTGGCACTGAAGCTTTCTTT,CASSVVGGGTEAFF
TRBJ2-1,TRBV25-1,.,.,TGTGCCAGCAGCCCGGATTCAGGGCGAAGCTCCTACAATGAGCAGTTCTTC,CASSPDSGRSSYNEQFF
TRBJ2-1,TRBV7-9,few,.,TGTGCCAGCAGCTTGTGGGGGAGCTCCTACAATGAGCAGTTCTTC,CASSLWGSSYNEQFF
TRBJ1-1,TRBV7-2,.,TRBD1,TGTGCCAGCAGCCCCCGGGAGGCAGGGGGCACTGAAGCTTTCTTT,CASSPREAGGTEAFF